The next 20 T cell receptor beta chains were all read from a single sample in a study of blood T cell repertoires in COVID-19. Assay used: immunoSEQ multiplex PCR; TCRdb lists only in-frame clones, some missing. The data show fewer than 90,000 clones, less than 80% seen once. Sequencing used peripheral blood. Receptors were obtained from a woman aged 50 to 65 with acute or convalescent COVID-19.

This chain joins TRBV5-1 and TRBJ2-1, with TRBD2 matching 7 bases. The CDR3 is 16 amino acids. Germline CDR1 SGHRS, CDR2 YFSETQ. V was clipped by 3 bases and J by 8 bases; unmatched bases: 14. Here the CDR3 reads CASSSTRGVLRDEQFF. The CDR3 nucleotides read TGCGCCAGCAGCTCCACCCGGGGGGTCCTTAGGGATGAGCAGTTCTTC.

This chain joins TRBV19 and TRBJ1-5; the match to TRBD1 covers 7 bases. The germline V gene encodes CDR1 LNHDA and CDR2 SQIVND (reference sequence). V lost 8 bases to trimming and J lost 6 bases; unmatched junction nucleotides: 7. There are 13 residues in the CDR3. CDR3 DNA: TGTGCCAGTGAAGACAGGGTCGGTCAGCCCCAGCATTTT. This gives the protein CASEDRVGQPQHF.

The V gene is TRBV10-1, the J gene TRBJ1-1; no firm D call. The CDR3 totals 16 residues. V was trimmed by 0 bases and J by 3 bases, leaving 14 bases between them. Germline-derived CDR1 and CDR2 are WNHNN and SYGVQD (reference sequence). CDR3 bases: TGCGCCAGCAGTGAGTCGAATGTGACGGAGGACACTGAAGCTTTCTTT. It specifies CASSESNVTEDTEAFF.

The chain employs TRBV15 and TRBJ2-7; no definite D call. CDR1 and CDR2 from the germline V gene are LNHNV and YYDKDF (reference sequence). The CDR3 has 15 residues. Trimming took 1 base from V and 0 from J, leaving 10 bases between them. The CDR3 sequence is CATSRARGSSYEQYF. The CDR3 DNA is TGTGCCACCAGCAGAGCCCGAGGAAGCTCCTACGAGCAGTACTTC.

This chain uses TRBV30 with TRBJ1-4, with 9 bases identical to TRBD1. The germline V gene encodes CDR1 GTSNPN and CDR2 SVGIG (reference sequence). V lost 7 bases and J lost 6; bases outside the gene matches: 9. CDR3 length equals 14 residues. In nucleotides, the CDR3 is TGTGCCTCTCGCTCGGGGACAGGGTATGAAAAACTGTTTTTT. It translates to CASRSGTGYEKLFF.

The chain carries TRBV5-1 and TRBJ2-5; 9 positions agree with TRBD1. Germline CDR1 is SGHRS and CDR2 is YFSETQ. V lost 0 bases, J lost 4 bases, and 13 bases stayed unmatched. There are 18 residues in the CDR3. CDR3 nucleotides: TGCGCCAGCAGCTTGGGGGTCCCGGGACAGGGAGTCGGAGAGACCCAGTACTTC. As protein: CASSLGVPGQGVGETQYF.

CDR3 nucleotide sequence: TGTGCCAGCTCACCCAAACAGGGGAGAAATTCACCCCTCCACTTT. Translated, it gives CASSPKQGRNSPLHF. The chain joins TRBV18 to TRBJ1-6; TRBD1 agrees at 7 bases. In germline, CDR1 is KGHSH, CDR2 LQKENI. V lost 3 bases to trimming and J lost 7 bases; unmatched junction nucleotides: 6. This CDR3 contains 15 residues.

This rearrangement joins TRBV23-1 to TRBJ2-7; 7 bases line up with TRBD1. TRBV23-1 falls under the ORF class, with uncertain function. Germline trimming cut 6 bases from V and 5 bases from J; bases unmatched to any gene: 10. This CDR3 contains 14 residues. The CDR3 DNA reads TGCGCCAGCAGAAGCCCTTTCACAGGGGACGAGCAGTACTTC. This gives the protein CASRSPFTGDEQYF.

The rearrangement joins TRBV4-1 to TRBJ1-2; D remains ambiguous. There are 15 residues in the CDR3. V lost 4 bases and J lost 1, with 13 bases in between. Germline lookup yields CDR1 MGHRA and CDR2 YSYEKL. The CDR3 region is CASSRSTEINYGYTF. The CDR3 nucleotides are TGCGCCAGCAGCCGAAGTACGGAGATTAACTATGGCTACACCTTC.

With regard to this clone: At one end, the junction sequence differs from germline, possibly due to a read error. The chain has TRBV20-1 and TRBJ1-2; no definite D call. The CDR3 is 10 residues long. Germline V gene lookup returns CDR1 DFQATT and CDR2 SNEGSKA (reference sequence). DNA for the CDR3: TGTGCGCACAGTAACTATGGCTACACCTTC. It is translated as CAHSNYGYTF.

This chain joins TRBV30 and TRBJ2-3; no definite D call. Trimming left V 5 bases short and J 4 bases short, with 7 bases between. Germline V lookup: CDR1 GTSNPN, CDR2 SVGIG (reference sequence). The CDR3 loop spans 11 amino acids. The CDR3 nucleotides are TGTGCCTGGGGGGTAGCAGATACGCAGTATTTT. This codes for CAWGVADTQYF.

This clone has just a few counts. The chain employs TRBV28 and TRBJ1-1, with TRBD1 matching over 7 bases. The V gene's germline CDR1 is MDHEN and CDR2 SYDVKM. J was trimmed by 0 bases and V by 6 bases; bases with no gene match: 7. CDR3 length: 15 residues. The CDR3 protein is CASRHRGKMNTEAFF. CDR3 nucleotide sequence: TGTGCCAGCAGACACAGGGGAAAAATGAACACTGAAGCTTTCTTT.

CDR3 in amino acids: CASSHGTGLSSYEQYF. Written as DNA, the CDR3 is TGTGCCAGCAGTCACGGGACAGGGTTAAGCTCCTACGAGCAGTACTTC. This chain joins TRBV27 and TRBJ2-7; 9 bases match TRBD1. The germline V gene has CDR1 MNHEY and CDR2 SMNVEV (reference sequence). This CDR3 has 16 amino acids. V lost 5 bases and J lost 0; bases outside the gene matches: 8.

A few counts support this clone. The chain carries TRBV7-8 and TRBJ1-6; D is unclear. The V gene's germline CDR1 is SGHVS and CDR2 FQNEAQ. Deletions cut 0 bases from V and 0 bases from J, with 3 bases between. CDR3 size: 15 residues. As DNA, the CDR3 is TGTGCCAGCAGCTTAGCCAGCTCCTATAATTCACCCCTCCACTTT. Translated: CASSLASSYNSPLHF.

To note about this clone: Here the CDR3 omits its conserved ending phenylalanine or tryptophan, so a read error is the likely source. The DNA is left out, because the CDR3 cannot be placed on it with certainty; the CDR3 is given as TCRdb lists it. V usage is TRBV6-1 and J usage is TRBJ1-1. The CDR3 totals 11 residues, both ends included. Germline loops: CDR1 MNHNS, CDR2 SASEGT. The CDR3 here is CASSENGGQTH.

The CDR3 sequence is CASRQQGGTEAFF. The CDR3 DNA reads TGTGCCAGCAGACAACAGGGGGGCACTGAAGCTTTCTTT. The rearrangement links TRBV7-2 to TRBJ1-1, with 8 bases lining up with TRBD1. V lost 6 bases and J lost 4; bases outside the gene matches: 4. This CDR3 is 13 amino acids long. The germline CDR1 and CDR2 sequences are SGHTA and FQGNSA.

The CDR3, as DNA: TGCGCCAGCAGCTTGGTTGGGGGCAGGGGCACTGAAGCTTTCTTT. Translating gives CASSLVGGRGTEAFF. The J gene is TRBJ1-1, the V gene TRBV5-1, with TRBD1 as a possible D gene (6 bases). The CDR3 is 15 residues long. V shed 0 bases and J shed 4 bases, with 13 bases lying between them. Per the germline V gene, CDR1 is SGHRS and CDR2 is YFSETQ.

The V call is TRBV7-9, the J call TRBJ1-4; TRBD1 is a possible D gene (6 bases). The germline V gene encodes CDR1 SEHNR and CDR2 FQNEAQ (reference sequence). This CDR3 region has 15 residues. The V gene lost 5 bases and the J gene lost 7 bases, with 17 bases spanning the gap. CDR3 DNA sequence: TGTGCCAGCAGCCCCGCAGGGGCCGGGTCTGAAAAACTGTTTTTT. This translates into CASSPAGAGSEKLFF.

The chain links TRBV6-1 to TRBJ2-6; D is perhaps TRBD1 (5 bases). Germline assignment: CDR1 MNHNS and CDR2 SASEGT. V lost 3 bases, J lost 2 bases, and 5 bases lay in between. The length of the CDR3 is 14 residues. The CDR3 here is CASSDRAGANVLTF. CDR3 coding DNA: TGTGCCAGCAGTGACAGGGCTGGGGCCAACGTCCTGACTTTC.

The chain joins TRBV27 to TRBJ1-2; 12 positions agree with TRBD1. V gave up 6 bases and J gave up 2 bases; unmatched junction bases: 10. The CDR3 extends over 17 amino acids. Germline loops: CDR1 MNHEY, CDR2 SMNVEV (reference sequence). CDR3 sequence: CASRPGTGGGGNYGYTF. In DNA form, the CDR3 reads TGTGCCAGCAGACCCGGGACAGGGGGCGGTGGGAACTATGGCTACACCTTC.